Below, 8 T cell receptor beta chains from the same sample are listed, as sequenced in a study of control samples from healthy donors and cancer patients (dated by TCRdb to about 2020). Library preparation employed the immunoSEQ multiplex PCR assay. TCRdb limited this immuneACCESS table to in-frame rearrangements with V and J called. A share of clones is missing; checked studies link under half to unresolved V genes, and the rest is unexplained. For this sample there are about 86,000 clones; around 94% appear just once. Around 4.5% of the sample is in the top ten clones. The sequencing input was blood. The receptors come from a young woman in good health.

V usage is TRBV2 and J usage is TRBJ1-4; D not resolved. The germline V gene encodes CDR1 SNHLY and CDR2 FYNNEI. The CDR3 length is 14 residues. Trimming took off 1 base at V and 4 bases at J, with 7 bases between the two ends. This CDR3 reads CASSEGGINEKLFF. The CDR3 DNA is TGTGCCAGCAGTGAAGGAGGGATTAATGAAAAACTGTTTTTT.

The genes are TRBV7-8 and TRBJ2-3; TRBD1 or TRBD2 may be the D gene (5 bases each). Trimming removed 3 bases at V and 1 base at J, with 11 bases between. Germline V gene data show CDR1 as SGHVS and CDR2 as FQNEAQ. CDR3 length: 15 residues. Here the CDR3 reads CASSFLRGGTDTQYF. The DNA for the CDR3 is TGTGCCAGCAGCTTTCTCAGAGGGGGCACAGATACGCAGTATTTT.

Only a few counts were recorded for this clone. The chain employs TRBV5-1 and TRBJ1-3, with TRBD1 matching 8 bases. The trim removed 4 bases at V and 0 bases at J, leaving 3 bases unmatched. Germline lookup yields CDR1 SGHRS and CDR2 YFSETQ. The CDR3 covers 15 residues. CDR3 sequence (DNA): TGCGCCAGCAGCCAACAGGGGGGCTCTGGAAACACCATATATTTT. This gives the protein CASSQQGGSGNTIYF.

The genes are TRBV5-1 and TRBJ2-7; 7 nucleotides agree with TRBD1. J lost 2 bases, V lost 1 base, and 3 bases had no gene match. The V gene's germline CDR1 is SGHRS and CDR2 YFSETQ. The CDR3 sequence is 14 residues long. The CDR3 spells CASSLFTGAYEQYF. The CDR3 DNA is TGCGCCAGCAGCTTGTTCACAGGGGCCTACGAGCAGTACTTC.

This chain uses TRBV6-1 with TRBJ1-3; D unresolved. With 2 bases removed from V and 3 bases from J, the gap between germline ends came to 8 bases. The CDR3 spans 14 residues. Germline V gene data show CDR1 as MNHNS and CDR2 as SASEGT. CDR3: CASSEFGVGNTIYF. CDR3 DNA: TGTGCCAGCAGTGAATTTGGAGTTGGAAACACCATATATTTT.

The chain is built from TRBV27 and TRBJ1-6, with a possible D match to TRBD1 (5 bases). V was clipped by 5 bases and J by 9 bases, with 14 bases between them. This CDR3 spans 14 amino acids. CDR1 and CDR2 (germline): MNHEY, SMNVEV (reference sequence). In DNA form, the CDR3 reads TGTGCCAGCAGTCTTTGGGGGGAGCGTTCACCCCTCCACTTT. It is translated as CASSLWGERSPLHF.

The genes are TRBV7-2 and TRBJ2-1; 8 positions match TRBD1. Unmatched junction bases numbered 6, after V lost 5 bases and J lost 3 bases. The germline gives CDR1 SGHTA, CDR2 FQGNSA. The CDR3 consists of 15 residues. The CDR3 DNA reads TGTGCCAGCAGCGAACAGACAGGGGACTACAATGAGCAGTTCTTC. Translated: CASSEQTGDYNEQFF.

The V call is TRBV29-1, the J call TRBJ2-1; no reliable D call. This CDR3 comprises 13 residues. CDR1 SQVTM and CDR2 ANQGSEA come from the germline V gene. V was trimmed by 5 bases and J by 4 bases, leaving 12 bases between them. The CDR3 spells CSVIDNAYNEQFF. The DNA of the CDR3 is TGCAGCGTTATAGACAACGCTTACAATGAGCAGTTCTTC.